This TCR beta chain was captured in a study of T-cell reconstitution after alpha-beta-depleted transplantation in children. The V and J ends lost 1 base and 1 base respectively, with 20 bases between them. Germline V lookup: CDR1 SNHLY, CDR2 FYNNEI. CDR3 length equals 18 residues. Unique molecular identifiers were built into the TCRbeta library. TCRdb called the PCR reads again in MiXCR, with one record for every CDR3 protein. Altogether some 550,000 distinct CDR3 sequences are present, around 18% being singletons, with the ten largest covering 3.3%. The material was PBMCs from the stem cell graft donor, obtained from the stem cell graft. The clonotype was recovered from a human donor who donated a stem cell graft to a child with acute lymphoblastic leukemia. The chain has TRBV2 and TRBJ2-7; tentatively, D is TRBD1 (6 bases). The CDR3, as DNA: TGTGCCAGCAGTGAAGGGCTAGGGCTCCGGGACACTTCCTACGAGCAGTACTTC. It translates to CASSEGLGLRDTSYEQYF.